A single sample gave rise to the 29 T cell receptor beta chains below, sequenced in a study of shared clonotypes between healthy human individuals. The protocol was immunoSEQ multiplex PCR, while the TCRdb copy is restricted to in-frame clones and leaves out a portion. This sample has approximately 1.9 million clones, with 85% to 95% found just once. Cells designated naive CD8 were CD45RO-negative and were positively selected for CCR7, with terminally differentiated effector memory CD45RA+ cells excluded. The sample comprised naive CD8+ T cells from PBMCs. The receptor set was obtained from a man aged 18 to 29 in good health. Some clones in this sample may be carry-over from other donors' samples.

This rearrangement joins TRBV9 to TRBJ2-3, with 8 bases aligning to TRBD2. The ends lost 3 bases at V and 3 bases at J; junction bases unmatched: 12. CDR1 and CDR2 (germline): SGDLS, YYNGEE. The CDR3 contains 17 residues. As DNA, the CDR3 is TGTGCCAGCAGCGGGCTAGCGGGTAGGGCGAGGACAGATACGCAGTATTTT. Encoded protein: CASSGLAGRARTDTQYF.

CDR3 sequence: CASSLDFLATPGANVLTF. CDR3 sequence (DNA): TGTGCCAGCAGCTTAGACTTCCTGGCGACTCCTGGGGCCAACGTCCTGACTTTC. V usage is TRBV7-6 and J usage is TRBJ2-6; D call uncertain. Germline V gene data show CDR1 as SGHVS and CDR2 as FNYEAQ. This CDR3 is built from 18 residues. V gave up 1 base and J gave up 2 bases, with 15 bases separating them.

CDR3 DNA: TGTGCCAGTAGTTCGAGACAGGGAATTAACTATGGCTACACCTTC. This gives the protein CASSSRQGINYGYTF. This rearrangement joins TRBV19 to TRBJ1-2; 7 bases align to TRBD1. Germline V gene sequence: CDR1 LNHDA, CDR2 SQIVND (reference sequence). The CDR3 consists of 15 residues. V lost 5 bases to trimming and J lost 1 base; unmatched junction nucleotides: 7.

This clone was picked up one time. The chain employs TRBV7-8 and TRBJ2-7; D uncertain. Deletions cut 2 bases from V and 1 base from J, with 12 bases between. The CDR3 is made up of 15 amino acids. Germline CDR1 and CDR2: SGHVS and FQNEAQ. The CDR3 sequence: CASSLNRFRSYEQYF. Here the CDR3 DNA reads TGTGCCAGCAGCTTAAATAGGTTTAGATCCTACGAGCAGTACTTC.

The chain combines TRBV27 with TRBJ1-5; D not certain. Trimming left V 2 bases short and J 6 bases short, with 11 bases between. The germline V gene has CDR1 MNHEY and CDR2 SMNVEV (reference sequence). There are 14 residues in the CDR3. Here the CDR3 DNA reads TGTGCCAGCAGTTTAATGGGGTCGGGTCAGCCCCAGCATTTT. It is translated as CASSLMGSGQPQHF.

The chain uses TRBV6-5 and TRBJ2-1; D is perhaps TRBD1 (6 bases). The CDR3 totals 15 residues. Germline lookup yields CDR1 MNHEY and CDR2 SVGAGI. V shed 3 bases and J shed 4 bases, with 13 bases lying between them. The CDR3, as DNA: TGTGCCAGCAGTTATTCAGGGGCGCGATACAATGAGCAGTTCTTC. Translated, it gives CASSYSGARYNEQFF.

Note on this clone: Other nucleotide sequences in the sample specify the same CDR3. This chain connects TRBV27 to TRBJ2-7; the D gene is possibly TRBD2 (5 bases). V was cut by 4 bases and J by 0 bases, with 7 bases left in between. Per germline, CDR1 MNHEY and CDR2 SMNVEV (reference sequence). CDR3 length: 13 residues. The CDR3 loop reads CASSSRDSYEQYF. In DNA, the CDR3 is TGTGCCAGCAGTTCCCGGGACTCCTACGAGCAGTACTTC.

The rearrangement joins TRBV4-1 to TRBJ2-7, with 12 bases lining up with TRBD1. CDR1 and CDR2 (germline): MGHRA, YSYEKL. The CDR3 totals 16 residues. The junction had 6 bases not matched to a gene; V was cut back by 2 bases and J by 4 bases. CDR3 in amino acids: CASSQPGTGGSYEQYF. As DNA, the CDR3 is TGCGCCAGCAGCCAACCCGGGACAGGGGGCTCATACGAGCAGTACTTC.

This chain uses TRBV27 with TRBJ2-7; perhaps D is TRBD1 or TRBD2 (5 bases each). The CDR3 length is 14 residues. Germline V CDR1 and CDR2: MNHEY, SMNVEV (reference sequence). V lost 1 base and J lost 5, with 12 bases in between. CDR3 loop: CASSLYQGPHEQYF. The DNA of the CDR3 is TGTGCCAGCAGTTTATATCAGGGACCCCACGAGCAGTACTTC.

Comments on this clone: Distinct nucleotide sequences in the sample also encode this CDR3. The chain combines TRBV9 with TRBJ2-3; 8 bases agree with TRBD2. V shed 4 bases, J shed 0 bases, and the junction held 4 bases outside the gene matches. The CDR3 has 15 amino acids. The V gene's germline CDR1 is SGDLS and CDR2 YYNGEE. The CDR3 DNA is TGTGCCAGCAGCCCGGGGGGGGCTAGCACAGATACGCAGTATTTT. It encodes CASSPGGASTDTQYF.

V and J are TRBV7-9 and TRBJ2-7, with unresolved D. The CDR3 is 15 amino acids. Per the germline V gene, CDR1 is SEHNR and CDR2 is FQNEAQ (reference sequence). V was clipped by 0 bases and J by 7 bases, with 16 bases between them. CDR3 coding DNA: TGTGCCAGCAGCTTAGCTATCATGGCCCCGGTGGAGCAGTACTTC. It specifies CASSLAIMAPVEQYF.

The genes are TRBV6-4 and TRBJ2-2; 9 bases map to TRBD2. The CDR3 length is 15 residues. Losses at the gene ends were 5 bases for V and 6 bases for J; bases not matched to a gene: 7. The germline CDR1 and CDR2 sequences are MRHNA and SNTAGT. The CDR3 here is CASSTGTSFPGELFF. CDR3 sequence (DNA): TGTGCCAGCAGTACCGGGACTAGCTTCCCCGGGGAGCTGTTTTTT.

V usage is TRBV27 and J usage is TRBJ2-7; D not resolved. CDR3 length: 13 residues. Trimming took 4 bases from V and 5 from J, leaving 12 bases between them. Germline V gene data show CDR1 as MNHEY and CDR2 as SMNVEV (reference sequence). The CDR3 nucleotides read TGTGCCAGCAGTTCCTCGTGGGCCCACGAGCAGTACTTC. Encoded protein: CASSSSWAHEQYF.

This clone was seen once. A junction end diverges from the germline sequence, so it may reflect a read error. The chain combines TRBV7-9 with TRBJ2-3; the D is unclear. This CDR3 is 15 amino acids long. CDR1 and CDR2 from the germline V gene are SEHNR and FQNEAQ (reference sequence). CDR3 loop: CVSSPPPGSTDTQYF. The CDR3 nucleotides read TGTGTCAGCAGCCCGCCCCCCGGGAGCACAGATACGCAGTATTTT.

The CDR3 coding sequence is TGCGCCAGCAGCCTAAGACAGGGTTTAGCTGAAGCTTTCTTT. It is translated as CASSLRQGLAEAFF. The chain employs TRBV4-1 and TRBJ1-1; TRBD1 matches at 7 bases. J lost 6 bases, V lost 4 bases, and 8 bases had no gene match. Per germline, CDR1 MGHRA and CDR2 YSYEKL. The CDR3 loop spans 14 amino acids.

The rearrangement links TRBV2 to TRBJ2-7; 10 bases line up with TRBD2. The CDR3 is 16 amino acids. The germline CDR1 and CDR2 sequences are SNHLY and FYNNEI. The V and J ends lost 6 bases and 2 bases, in that order; junction bases with no gene match: 10. This CDR3 reads CASSKTLAGETYEQYF. The CDR3 DNA follows: TGTGCCAGCAGCAAAACGCTAGCGGGAGAAACCTACGAGCAGTACTTC.

The gene calls are TRBV5-1 and TRBJ1-1; 8 bases are shared with TRBD1. The CDR3 is 19 amino acids. The junction had 20 bases not matched to a gene; V was cut back by 7 bases and J by 0 bases. Germline V gene lookup returns CDR1 SGHRS and CDR2 YFSETQ. CDR3 in amino acids: CASSPPRTGYNSLNTEAFF. The DNA of the CDR3 is TGCGCCAGCTCCCCCCCACGGACAGGGTATAATTCTTTGAACACTGAAGCTTTCTTT. Combining the CDR3 with reference TRBV5-1 and TRBJ1-1 gives the whole variable domain KAGVTQTPRYLIKTRGQQVTLSCSPISGHRSVSWYQQTPGQGLQFLFEYFSETQRNKGNFPGRFSGRQFSNSRSEMNVSTLELGDSALYLCASSPPRTGYNSLNTEAFFGQGTRLTVV.

The V call is TRBV28, the J call TRBJ2-7; possible D gene TRBD1, 6 bases. The CDR3 runs to 14 residues. The germline gives CDR1 MDHEN, CDR2 SYDVKM. V was clipped by 3 bases and J by 6 bases, with 15 bases between them. The CDR3, as DNA: TGTGCCAGCAGTTTCAGACAGGATATCTCCGAGCAGTACTTC. It translates to CASSFRQDISEQYF.

On this clone itself: The sample contains more than one DNA sequence encoding this CDR3. This chain links TRBV27 with TRBJ1-5; TRBD1 might be the D (5 bases). The CDR3 length is 14 residues. The V gene's germline CDR1 is MNHEY and CDR2 SMNVEV (reference sequence). V was clipped by 3 bases and J by 2 bases, with 8 bases between them. Here the CDR3 reads CASSFFRGNQPQHF. CDR3 DNA sequence: TGTGCCAGCAGTTTTTTCAGGGGCAATCAGCCCCAGCATTTT.

The genes are TRBV4-3 and TRBJ2-7; the D call may be TRBD1 or TRBD2 (5 bases each). Germline CDR1 LGHNA, CDR2 YSLEER. V shed 4 bases and J shed 5 bases, with 12 bases lying between them. The CDR3 sequence is 13 residues long. The CDR3 nucleotides read TGCGCCAGCAGCCCGAGGGGATCCCACGAGCAGTACTTC. It translates to CASSPRGSHEQYF.

V is TRBV14 and J is TRBJ2-3; TRBD1 might be the D (5 bases). The V and J ends lost 0 bases and 2 bases respectively, with 15 bases between them. The CDR3 covers 17 residues. Per the germline V gene, CDR1 is SGHDN and CDR2 is FVKESK. The CDR3 DNA follows: TGTGCCAGCAGCCAAGACGTCACAGGACGGTCCACAGATACGCAGTATTTT. Translation: CASSQDVTGRSTDTQYF.

The chain combines TRBV2 with TRBJ2-3; the D gene could be TRBD1 or TRBD2 (5 bases each). There are 13 residues in the CDR3. V was trimmed by 10 bases and J by 11 bases, leaving 22 bases between them. Germline assignment: CDR1 SNHLY and CDR2 FYNNEI. This CDR3 reads CATHRARDHRQYF. Here the CDR3 DNA reads TGTGCCACCCACCGAGCCAGGGACCACAGGCAGTATTTT.

The chain employs TRBV7-2 and TRBJ2-7; 13 nucleotides line up with TRBD2. J gave up 4 bases and V 3 bases, and 6 bases lay outside the gene matches. CDR3 length: 16 residues. Germline lookup yields CDR1 SGHTA and CDR2 FQGNSA. CDR3 bases: TGTGCCAGCAGCTTGACTAGCGGGAGGTGGGGGTACGAGCAGTACTTC. Protein: CASSLTSGRWGYEQYF.

As to this clone: Other DNA sequences in the same sample also yield this CDR3. This sequence joins TRBV27 and TRBJ2-7; D uncertain. Trimming cost V 4 bases and J 2 bases, with 9 bases left between them. The CDR3 has 13 residues. Germline CDR1 and CDR2: MNHEY and SMNVEV (reference sequence). Here the CDR3 reads CASSYSSTYEQYF. CDR3 bases: TGTGCCAGCAGTTACAGTTCTACCTACGAGCAGTACTTC.

CDR3 nucleotide sequence: TGTGCCAGCAGCGTAGACCGACTTAACACCGGGGAGCTGTTTTTT. It yields the protein CASSVDRLNTGELFF. The chain combines TRBV9 with TRBJ2-2, with D hard to call. Germline CDR1 reads SGDLS; CDR2 reads YYNGEE. With 0 bases removed from V and 2 bases from J, the gap between germline ends came to 8 bases. The CDR3 has 15 amino acids.

V is TRBV25-1 and J is TRBJ1-2; D ambiguous. The CDR3 runs to 16 residues. V lost 6 bases and J lost 1, with 18 bases in between. CDR1 and CDR2 from the germline V gene are MGHDK and SYGVNS. CDR3 residues: CASRPKRESNNYGYTF. CDR3 coding DNA: TGTGCCAGCAGGCCGAAAAGGGAATCCAATAACTATGGCTACACCTTC.

This chain connects TRBV4-1 to TRBJ2-4; 9 nucleotides align to TRBD1. Germline CDR1 MGHRA, CDR2 YSYEKL. The CDR3 loop spans 18 amino acids. Trimming removed 4 bases from V and 0 bases from J; junction bases left unmatched: 10. In nucleotides, the CDR3 is TGCGCCAGCAGCCCACGTGGACAGGGGCCCGTAGCCAAAAACATTCAGTACTTC. Encoded protein: CASSPRGQGPVAKNIQYF.

The V and J genes are TRBV7-8 and TRBJ2-7, with a weak D call TRBD2 (5 bases). V was clipped by 5 bases and J by 5 bases, with 22 bases between them. The CDR3 has 16 residues. Per germline, CDR1 SGHVS and CDR2 FQNEAQ. The CDR3 DNA follows: TGTGCCAGCAGCCCTCCCATGGCGGGCCGGCCCAACGAGCAGTACTTC. It encodes CASSPPMAGRPNEQYF.

J is TRBJ2-3 and V is TRBV7-6; TRBD2 matches at 8 bases. Germline V gene data show CDR1 as SGHVS and CDR2 as FNYEAQ. With V trimmed by 3 bases and J by 1 base, 3 bases remained unmatched. The CDR3 sequence is 15 residues long. CDR3 nucleotides: TGTGCCAGCAGCTTTAGCGGGATAGGCACAGATACGCAGTATTTT. Translation gives CASSFSGIGTDTQYF.